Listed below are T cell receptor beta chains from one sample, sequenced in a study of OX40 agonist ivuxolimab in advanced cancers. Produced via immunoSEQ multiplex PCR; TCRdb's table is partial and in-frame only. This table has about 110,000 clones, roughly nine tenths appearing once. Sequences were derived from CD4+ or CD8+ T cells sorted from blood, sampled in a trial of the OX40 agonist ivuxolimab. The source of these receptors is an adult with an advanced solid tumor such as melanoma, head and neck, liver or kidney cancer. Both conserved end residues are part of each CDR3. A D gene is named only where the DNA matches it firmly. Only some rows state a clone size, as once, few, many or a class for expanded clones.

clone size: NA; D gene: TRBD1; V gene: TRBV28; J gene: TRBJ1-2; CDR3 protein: CASSLGTGIGSNYGYTF; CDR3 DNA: TGTGCCAGCAGCCTGGGGACAGGGATTGGTTCTAACTATGGCTACACCTTC
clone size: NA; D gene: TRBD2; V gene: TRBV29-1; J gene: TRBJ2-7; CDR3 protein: CSVRRGGWDEQYF; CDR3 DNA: TGCAGCGTACGTCGGGGGGGCTGGGACGAGCAGTACTTC
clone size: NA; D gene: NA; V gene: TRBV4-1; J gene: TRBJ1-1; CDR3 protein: CASSQGDPRDQAFF; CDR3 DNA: TGCGCCAGCAGCCAAGGGGACCCCCGGGACCAAGCTTTCTTT
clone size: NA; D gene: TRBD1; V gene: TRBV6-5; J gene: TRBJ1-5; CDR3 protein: CASRETGGPNQPQHF; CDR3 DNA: TGTGCCAGCAGGGAGACAGGGGGACCGAATCAGCCCCAGCATTTT
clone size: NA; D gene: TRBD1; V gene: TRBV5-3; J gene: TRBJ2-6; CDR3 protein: CARSCKKYLDRAGANVLTF; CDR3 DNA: TGTGCCAGAAGCTGTAAGAAATACCTCGACAGGGCTGGGGCCAACGTCCTGACTTTC
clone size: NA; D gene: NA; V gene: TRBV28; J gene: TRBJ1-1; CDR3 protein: CASSPHGGTEAFF; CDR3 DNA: TGTGCCAGCAGCCCGCACGGAGGAACTGAAGCTTTCTTT
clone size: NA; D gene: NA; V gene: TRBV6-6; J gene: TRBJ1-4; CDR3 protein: CASSWREEEKLFF; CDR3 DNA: TGTGCCAGCAGTTGGCGGGAGGAGGAAAAACTGTTTTTT
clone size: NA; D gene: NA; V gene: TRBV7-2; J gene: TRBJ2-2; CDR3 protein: CASSSLRVASGGELFF; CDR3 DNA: TGTGCCAGCAGCTCCCTAAGGGTAGCCTCAGGCGGGGAGCTGTTTTTT
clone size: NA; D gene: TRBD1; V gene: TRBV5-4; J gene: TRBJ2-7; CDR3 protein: CASSLGQGADEQYF; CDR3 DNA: TGTGCCAGCAGCTTGGGACAGGGGGCCGACGAGCAGTACTTC
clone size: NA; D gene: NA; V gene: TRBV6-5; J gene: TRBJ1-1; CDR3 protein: CASSRRNTEAFF; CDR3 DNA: TGTGCCAGCAGTCGGAGGAACACTGAAGCTTTCTTT
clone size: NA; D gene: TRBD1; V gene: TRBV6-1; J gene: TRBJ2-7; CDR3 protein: CASSSGQGYEQYF; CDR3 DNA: TGTGCCAGCAGTAGCGGACAGGGCTACGAGCAGTACTTC
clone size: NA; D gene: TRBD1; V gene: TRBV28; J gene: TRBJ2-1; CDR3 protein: CASSTAGTANNEQFF; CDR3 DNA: TGTGCCAGCAGTACTGCCGGGACAGCAAACAATGAGCAGTTCTTC
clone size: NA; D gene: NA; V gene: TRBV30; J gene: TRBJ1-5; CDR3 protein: CAWSPDHNQPQHF; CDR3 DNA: TGTGCCTGGAGTCCGGACCACAATCAGCCCCAGCATTTT
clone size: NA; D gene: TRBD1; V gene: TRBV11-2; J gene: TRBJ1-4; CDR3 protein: CASSFDRGRSLFF; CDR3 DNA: TGTGCCAGCAGCTTCGACAGGGGGCGAAGCCTGTTTTTT
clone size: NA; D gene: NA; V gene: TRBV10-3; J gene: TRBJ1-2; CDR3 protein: CAISESSGRGRTNYGYTF; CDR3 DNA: TGTGCCATCAGTGAGTCTTCGGGCAGGGGACGAACTAACTATGGCTACACCTTC
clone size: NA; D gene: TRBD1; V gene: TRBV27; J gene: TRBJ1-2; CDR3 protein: CASSLAAGGTNYGYTF; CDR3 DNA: TGTGCCAGCAGTTTAGCGGCAGGGGGTACTAACTATGGCTACACCTTC
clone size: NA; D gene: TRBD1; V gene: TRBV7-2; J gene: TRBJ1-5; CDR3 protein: CASSLRQGPNQPQHF; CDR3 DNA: TGTGCCAGCAGCTTGAGACAGGGCCCGAATCAGCCCCAGCATTTT
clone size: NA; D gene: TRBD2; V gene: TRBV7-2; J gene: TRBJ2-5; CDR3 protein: CASSFLAGGVETQYF; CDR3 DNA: TGTGCCAGCAGCTTCCTAGCGGGCGGGGTTGAGACCCAGTACTTC
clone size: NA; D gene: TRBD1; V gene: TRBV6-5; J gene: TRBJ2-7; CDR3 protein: CASRGQGVREQYF; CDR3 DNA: TGTGCCAGCAGGGGACAGGGCGTTCGCGAGCAGTACTTC
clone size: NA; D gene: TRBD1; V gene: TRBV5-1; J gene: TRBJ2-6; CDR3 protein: CASSSDGQGAGGANVLTF; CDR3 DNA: TGCGCCAGCAGTTCAGACGGGCAGGGGGCTGGTGGGGCCAACGTCCTGACTTTC
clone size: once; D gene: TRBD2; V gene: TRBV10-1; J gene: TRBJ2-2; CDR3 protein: CASSEQGLVGTGELFF; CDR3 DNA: TGCGCCAGCAGTGAGCAAGGACTAGTTGGAACCGGGGAGCTGTTTTTT
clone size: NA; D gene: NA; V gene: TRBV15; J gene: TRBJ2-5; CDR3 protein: CATSREGRRAPETQYF; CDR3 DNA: TGTGCCACCAGCAGAGAGGGGCGGCGTGCTCCGGAGACCCAGTACTTC
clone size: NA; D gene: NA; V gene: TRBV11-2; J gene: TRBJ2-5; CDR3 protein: CASSPLGSLASETQYF; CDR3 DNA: TGTGCCAGCAGCCCCCTAGGATCCCTGGCCTCGGAGACCCAGTACTTC
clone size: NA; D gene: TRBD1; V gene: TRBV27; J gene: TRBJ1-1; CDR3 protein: CASSSGQGLNTEAFF; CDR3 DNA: TGTGCCAGCAGTTCCGGACAGGGATTGAACACTGAAGCTTTCTTT
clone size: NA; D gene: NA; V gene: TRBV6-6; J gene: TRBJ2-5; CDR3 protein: CASSYPPGETQYF; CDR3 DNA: TGTGCCAGCAGTTACCCGCCGGGAGAGACCCAGTACTTC
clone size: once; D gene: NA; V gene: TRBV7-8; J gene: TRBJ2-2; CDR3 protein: CASISQTVNTGELFF; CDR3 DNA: TGTGCCAGCATCAGCCAGACAGTTAACACCGGGGAGCTGTTTTTT
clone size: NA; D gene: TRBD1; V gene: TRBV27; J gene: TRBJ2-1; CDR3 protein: CASSLGTGGNEQFF; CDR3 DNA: TGTGCCAGCAGTCTCGGGACAGGGGGTAATGAGCAGTTCTTC
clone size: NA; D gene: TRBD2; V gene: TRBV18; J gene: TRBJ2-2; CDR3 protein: CASSPKGTSGNTGELFF; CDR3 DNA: TGTGCCAGCTCACCGAAGGGGACTAGCGGAAACACCGGGGAGCTGTTTTTT
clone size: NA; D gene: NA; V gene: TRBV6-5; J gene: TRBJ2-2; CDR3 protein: CASFRQNTGELFF; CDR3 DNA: TGTGCCAGCTTCAGACAGAACACCGGGGAGCTGTTTTTT
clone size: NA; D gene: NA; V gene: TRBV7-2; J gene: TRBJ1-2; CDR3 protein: CASSPSYYGYTF; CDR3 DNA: TGTGCCAGCAGCCCTAGTTACTATGGCTACACCTTC
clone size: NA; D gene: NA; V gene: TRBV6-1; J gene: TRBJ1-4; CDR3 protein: CASSGRGRPGATNEKLFF; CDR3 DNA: TGTGCCAGCAGTGGAAGGGGCCGTCCGGGAGCAACTAATGAAAAACTGTTTTTT
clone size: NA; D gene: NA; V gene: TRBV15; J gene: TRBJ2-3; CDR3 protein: CATSFRGTDTQYF; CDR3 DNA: TGTGCCACCAGCTTCCGGGGGACAGATACGCAGTATTTT
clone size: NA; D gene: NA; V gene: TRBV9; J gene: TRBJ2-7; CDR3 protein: CASSVGGQFSYEQYF; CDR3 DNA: TGTGCCAGCAGCGTAGGGGGGCAATTTTCCTACGAGCAGTACTTC